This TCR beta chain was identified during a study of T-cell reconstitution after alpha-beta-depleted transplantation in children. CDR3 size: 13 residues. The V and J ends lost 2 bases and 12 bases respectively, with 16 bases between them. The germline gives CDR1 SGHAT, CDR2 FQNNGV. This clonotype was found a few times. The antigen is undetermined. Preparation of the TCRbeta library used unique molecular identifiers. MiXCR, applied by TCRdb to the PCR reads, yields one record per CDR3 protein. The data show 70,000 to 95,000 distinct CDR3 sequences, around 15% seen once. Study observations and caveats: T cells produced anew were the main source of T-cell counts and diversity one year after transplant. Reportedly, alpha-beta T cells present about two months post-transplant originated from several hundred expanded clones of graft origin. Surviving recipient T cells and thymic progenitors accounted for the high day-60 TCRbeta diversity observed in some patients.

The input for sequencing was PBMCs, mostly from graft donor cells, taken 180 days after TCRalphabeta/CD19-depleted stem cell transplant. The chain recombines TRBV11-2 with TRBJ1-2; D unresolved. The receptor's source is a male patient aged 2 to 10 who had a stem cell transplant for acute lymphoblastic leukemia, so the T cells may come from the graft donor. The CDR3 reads CASSLRPQAGDTF. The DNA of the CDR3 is TGTGCCAGCAGCTTAAGGCCCCAGGCGGGAGACACCTTC.